This T cell receptor beta chain was identified in a study of blood T cell repertoires in COVID-19. Germline values: CDR1 MGHRA, CDR2 YSYEKL. This CDR3 comprises 15 residues. V gave up 1 base and J gave up 0 bases, with 9 bases separating them. Assay: immunoSEQ multiplex PCR; the TCRdb copy retains only in-frame clones and omits some. Here the sample spans about 22,000 clones, around nine tenths being singletons. The receptor was isolated from a man aged 70 or older with COVID-19, enrolled during active disease. This sequence joins TRBV4-1 and TRBJ1-1; D possibly corresponds to TRBD1 (5 bases). Sequenced material: peripheral blood. CDR3 sequence: CASSQAGGLNTEAFF. For the CDR3, the DNA is TGCGCCAGCAGCCAAGCGGGGGGGTTGAACACTGAAGCTTTCTTT.